This T cell receptor (beta chain) is from a study of blood T cell repertoires in COVID-19. As for the study in general: The analysed material was cDNA or gDNA that came from T cells, B-cell-depleted T cells, or PBMCs.

Per the germline V gene, CDR1 is SQVTM and CDR2 is ANQGSEA. The CDR3 totals 16 residues. V was shortened by 3 bases and J by 3 bases, with 20 bases between the two germline ends. Under the authors' procedure: Amplified reference gene primers provided the basis for estimating nucleated cell counts. Generated by immunoSEQ multiplex PCR, the TCRdb table keeps only in-frame clones and is missing some. V, J and clone size reflect that table, while D and trimming were determined from the DNA. Here the sample spans 30,000 to 40,000 clones, less than 90% being singletons. The source is a woman aged 55-69 years with active COVID-19. The sequenced sample was peripheral blood. The chain couples TRBV29-1 to TRBJ1-1, with D possibly being TRBD1 (5 bases). This chain's CDR3 is CSVEGGRAKGYTEAFF. The CDR3 DNA sequence: TGCAGCGTTGAGGGGGGTAGGGCTAAAGGGTACACTGAAGCTTTCTTT.